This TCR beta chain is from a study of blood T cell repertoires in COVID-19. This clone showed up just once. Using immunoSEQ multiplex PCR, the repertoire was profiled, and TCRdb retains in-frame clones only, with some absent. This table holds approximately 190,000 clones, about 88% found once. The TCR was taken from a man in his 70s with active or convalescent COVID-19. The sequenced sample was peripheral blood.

DNA for the CDR3: TGCGCCAGCAGCTTGGACGTCGGCGAGCAGTACTTC. This codes for CASSLDVGEQYF. The chain couples TRBV5-1 to TRBJ2-7; D remains unclear. Trimming shortened V by 0 bases and J by 6 bases, and 7 bases separated the two germline ends. CDR1 is SGHRS and CDR2 is YFSETQ in the germline V gene. The CDR3 sequence is 12 residues long. The complete variable domain, with remaining parts taken from reference TRBV5-1 and TRBJ2-7, reads KAGVTQTPRYLIKTRGQQVTLSCSPISGHRSVSWYQQTPGQGLQFLFEYFSETQRNKGNFPGRFSGRQFSNSRSEMNVSTLELGDSALYLCASSLDVGEQYFGPGTRLTVT.